This TCR beta chain was recorded in a study of siplizumab effects on memory and regulatory T cells. Study results and caveats: Naive T cells were seen as more diverse than memory cells and as major alloresponse contributors. Proliferating Tregs' suppressive function in siplizumab cultures went unconfirmed. It was not possible to assign a naive or memory phenotype to roughly 80-96% of proliferating CD4+ or CD8+ clones.

Germline CDR1 reads MGHRA; CDR2 reads YSYEKL. Unmatched junction bases numbered 6, after V lost 5 bases and J lost 7 bases. The CDR3 loop spans 14 amino acids. For this clone: Its target is not known.

Per-sample assaying covered 85,000 to 100,000 TCR templates. Profiled with immunoSEQ multiplex PCR; TCRdb holds only in-frame clones, not every one. This sample yields approximately 75,000 clones, of which 93% are seen a single time; about 4.5% belongs to the top ten. This chain links TRBV4-1 with TRBJ1-5, with 9 bases lining up with TRBD1. This TCR derives from a human donor in good health. Specimen: CD8+ T cells sorted from blood. The CDR3 spells CASSDGTGNQPQHF. In nucleotides, the CDR3 is TGCGCCAGCAGCGACGGGACAGGGAACCAGCCCCAGCATTTT.